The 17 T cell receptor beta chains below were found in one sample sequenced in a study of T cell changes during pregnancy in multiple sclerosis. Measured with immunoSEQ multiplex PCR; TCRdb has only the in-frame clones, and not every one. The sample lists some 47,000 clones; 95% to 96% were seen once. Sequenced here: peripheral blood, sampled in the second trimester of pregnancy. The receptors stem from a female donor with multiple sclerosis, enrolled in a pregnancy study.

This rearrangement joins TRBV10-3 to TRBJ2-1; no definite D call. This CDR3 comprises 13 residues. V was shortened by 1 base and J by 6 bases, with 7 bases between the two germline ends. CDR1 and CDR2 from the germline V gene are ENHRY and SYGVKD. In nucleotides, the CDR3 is TGTGCCATCAGTGAGTACTTAATCAATGAGCAGTTCTTC. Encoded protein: CAISEYLINEQFF.

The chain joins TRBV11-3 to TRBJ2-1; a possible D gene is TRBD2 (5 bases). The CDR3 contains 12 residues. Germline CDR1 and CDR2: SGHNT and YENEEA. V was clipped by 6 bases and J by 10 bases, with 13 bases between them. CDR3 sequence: CASSRRAEEQFF. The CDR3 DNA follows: TGTGCCAGCAGTCGACGAGCGGAAGAGCAGTTCTTC. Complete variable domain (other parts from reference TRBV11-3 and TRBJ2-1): EAGVVQSPRYKIIEKKQPVAFWCNPISGHNTLYWYLQNLGQGPELLIRYENEEAVDDSQLPKDRFSAERLKGVDSTLKIQPAELGDSAVYLCASSRRAEEQFFGPGTRLTVL.

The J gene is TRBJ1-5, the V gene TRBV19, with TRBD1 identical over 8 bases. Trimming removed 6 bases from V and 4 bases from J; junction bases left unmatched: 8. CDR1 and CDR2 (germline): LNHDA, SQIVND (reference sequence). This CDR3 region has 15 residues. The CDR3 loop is CASSHPGTGNQPQHF. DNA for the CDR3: TGTGCCAGTAGCCACCCCGGGACAGGAAATCAGCCCCAGCATTTT.

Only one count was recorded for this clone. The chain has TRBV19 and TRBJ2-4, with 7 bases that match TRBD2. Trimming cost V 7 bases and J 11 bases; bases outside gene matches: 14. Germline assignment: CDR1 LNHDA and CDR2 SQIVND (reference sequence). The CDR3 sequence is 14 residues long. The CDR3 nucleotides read TGTGCCAGTACCCCGGGAGGATCCCCGCGATTTCAGTACTTC. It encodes CASTPGGSPRFQYF.

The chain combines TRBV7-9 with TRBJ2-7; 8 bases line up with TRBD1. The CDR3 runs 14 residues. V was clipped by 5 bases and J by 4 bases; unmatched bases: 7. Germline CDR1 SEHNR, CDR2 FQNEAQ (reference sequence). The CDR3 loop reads CASSKTGDGYEQYF. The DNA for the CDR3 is TGTGCCAGCAGCAAGACAGGGGATGGATACGAGCAGTACTTC.

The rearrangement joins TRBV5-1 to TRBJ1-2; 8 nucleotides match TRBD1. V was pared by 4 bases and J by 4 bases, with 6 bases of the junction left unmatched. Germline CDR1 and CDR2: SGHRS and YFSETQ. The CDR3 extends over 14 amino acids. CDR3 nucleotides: TGCGCCAGCAGCCTAGGACAGGGTTCCTATGGCTACACCTTC. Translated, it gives CASSLGQGSYGYTF.

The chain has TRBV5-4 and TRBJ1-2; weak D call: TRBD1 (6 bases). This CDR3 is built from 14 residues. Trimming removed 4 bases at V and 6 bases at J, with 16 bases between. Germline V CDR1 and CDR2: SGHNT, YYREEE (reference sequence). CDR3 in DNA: TGTGCCAGCAGCGGGAACCAACAGGGCCATGGCTACACCTTC. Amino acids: CASSGNQQGHGYTF.

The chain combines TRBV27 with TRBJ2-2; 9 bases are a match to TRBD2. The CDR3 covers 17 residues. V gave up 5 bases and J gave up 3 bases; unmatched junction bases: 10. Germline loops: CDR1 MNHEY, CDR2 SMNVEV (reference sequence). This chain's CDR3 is CASSPWWVAGDTGELFF. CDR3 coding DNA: TGTGCCAGCAGTCCCTGGTGGGTAGCGGGAGACACCGGGGAGCTGTTTTTT.

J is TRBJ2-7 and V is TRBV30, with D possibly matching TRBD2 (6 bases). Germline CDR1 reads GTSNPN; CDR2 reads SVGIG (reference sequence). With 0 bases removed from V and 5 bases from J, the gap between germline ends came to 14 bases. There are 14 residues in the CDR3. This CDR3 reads CAWSVGGNLHEQYF. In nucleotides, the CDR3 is TGTGCCTGGAGTGTAGGCGGGAACCTCCACGAGCAGTACTTC.

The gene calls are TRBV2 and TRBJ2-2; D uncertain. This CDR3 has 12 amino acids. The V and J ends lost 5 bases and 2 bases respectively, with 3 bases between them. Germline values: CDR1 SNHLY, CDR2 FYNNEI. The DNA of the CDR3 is TGTGCCAGCAGTCAAAACACCGGGGAGCTGTTTTTT. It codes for CASSQNTGELFF.

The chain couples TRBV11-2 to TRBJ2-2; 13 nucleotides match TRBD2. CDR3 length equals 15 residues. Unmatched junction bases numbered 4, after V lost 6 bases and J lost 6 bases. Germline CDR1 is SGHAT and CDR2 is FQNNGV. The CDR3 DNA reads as TGTGCCAGCAGTCCCGGACTAGCGGGAGCCGGGGAGCTGTTTTTT. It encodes CASSPGLAGAGELFF.

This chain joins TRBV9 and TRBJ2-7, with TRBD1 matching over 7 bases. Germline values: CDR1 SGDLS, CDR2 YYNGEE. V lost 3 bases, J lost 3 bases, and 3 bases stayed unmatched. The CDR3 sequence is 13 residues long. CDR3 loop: CASSGGQDYEQYF. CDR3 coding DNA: TGTGCCAGCAGCGGAGGACAGGACTACGAGCAGTACTTC.

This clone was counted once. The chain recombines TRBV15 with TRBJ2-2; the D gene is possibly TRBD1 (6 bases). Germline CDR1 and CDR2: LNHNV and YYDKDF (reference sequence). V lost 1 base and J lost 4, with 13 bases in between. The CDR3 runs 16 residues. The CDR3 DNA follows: TGTGCCACCAGCAGAGCCCCGGGGACACTCACCGGGGAGCTGTTTTTT. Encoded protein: CATSRAPGTLTGELFF.

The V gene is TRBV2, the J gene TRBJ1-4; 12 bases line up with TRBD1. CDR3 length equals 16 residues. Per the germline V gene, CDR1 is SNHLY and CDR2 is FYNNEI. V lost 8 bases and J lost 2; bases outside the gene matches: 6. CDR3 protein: CASSRDRGPTNEKLFF. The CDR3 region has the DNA TGTGCCAGCTCCCGGGACAGGGGGCCCACTAATGAAAAACTGTTTTTT. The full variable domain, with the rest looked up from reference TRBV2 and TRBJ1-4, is EPEVTQTPSHQVTQMGQEVILRCVPISNHLYFYWYRQILGQKVEFLVSFYNNEISEKSEIFDDQFSVERPDGSNFTLKIRSTKLEDSAMYFCASSRDRGPTNEKLFFGSGTQLSVL.

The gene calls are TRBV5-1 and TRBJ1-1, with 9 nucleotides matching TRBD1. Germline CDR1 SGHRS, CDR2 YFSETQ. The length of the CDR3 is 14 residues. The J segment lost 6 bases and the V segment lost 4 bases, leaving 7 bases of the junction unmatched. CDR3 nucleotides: TGCGCCAGCAGCAAAGGGACAGGGCAGGCTGAAGCTTTCTTT. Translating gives CASSKGTGQAEAFF.

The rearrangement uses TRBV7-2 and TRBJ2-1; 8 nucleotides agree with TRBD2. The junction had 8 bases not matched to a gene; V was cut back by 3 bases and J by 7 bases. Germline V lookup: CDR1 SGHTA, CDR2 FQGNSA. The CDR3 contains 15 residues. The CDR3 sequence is CASSFLSGGRNEQFF. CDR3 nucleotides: TGTGCCAGCAGCTTTCTTTCGGGGGGGAGGAATGAGCAGTTCTTC.

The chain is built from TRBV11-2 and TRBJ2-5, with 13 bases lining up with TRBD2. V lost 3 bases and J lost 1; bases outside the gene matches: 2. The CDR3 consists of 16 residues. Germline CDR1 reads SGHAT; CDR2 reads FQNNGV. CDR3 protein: CASSLGLAGTQETQYF. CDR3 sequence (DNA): TGTGCCAGCAGCTTGGGACTAGCGGGAACCCAAGAGACCCAGTACTTC.